This T cell receptor beta chain was identified in a study of T cell changes during pregnancy in multiple sclerosis. Repertoires were generated with immunoSEQ multiplex PCR, while TCRdb's copy carries only in-frame clones and drops some. There are tens of thousands of clones in the sample; around 92% occur only once, and about 2.5% lies in the top ten. The CDR3 totals 14 residues. The ends lost 9 bases at V and 2 bases at J; junction bases unmatched: 5. Looked up from germline, CDR1 is MNHEY and CDR2 is SVGAGI. Sample: peripheral blood, taken in the first trimester of pregnancy. This sequence originates from a female donor with multiple sclerosis, enrolled in a pregnancy study. V and J are TRBV6-5 and TRBJ2-1, with 9 bases that match TRBD1. The CDR3 DNA reads as TGTGCCAGTGGAGGGACAGGGACCTACAATGAGCAGTTCTTC. Translation gives CASGGTGTYNEQFF.